These 25 T cell receptor beta chains share one sample of origin, sequenced in a study of T cell responses to AZD1222 COVID-19 vaccine. Assay: immunoSEQ multiplex PCR; the TCRdb copy retains only in-frame clones and omits some. Of about 150,000 clones listed, roughly nine tenths were seen once; the top ten hold about 7.5%. Specimen: peripheral blood, collected 28 days after the second dose of the MenACWY control vaccine. These receptors all stem from an adult who received the MenACWY meningococcal vaccine as a control.

V gene TRBV18 combines with J gene TRBJ1-4; TRBD1 agrees at 7 bases. This CDR3 has 14 amino acids. Germline V gives CDR1 KGHSH, CDR2 LQKENI. V shed 5 bases and J 8 bases; nucleotides not matched to a gene: 8. DNA of the CDR3: TGTGCCAGCTCATACGGGACAGATCTCGAAAAACTGTTTTTT. Translation: CASSYGTDLEKLFF.

In this sample, this clone turned up once. The chain combines TRBV7-2 with TRBJ1-1; the D gene is possibly TRBD1 (5 bases). V dropped 5 bases and J dropped 1 base, with 8 bases sitting between them. The CDR3 is 13 residues long. Looked up from germline, CDR1 is SGHTA and CDR2 is FQGNSA. The CDR3 here is CASSRTWNTEAFF. The CDR3 region has the DNA TGTGCCAGCAGCCGGACATGGAACACTGAAGCTTTCTTT.

The chain is built from TRBV15 and TRBJ2-1; the match to TRBD2 covers 12 bases. The CDR3 covers 15 residues. V was clipped by 4 bases and J by 10 bases; unmatched bases: 8. Germline assignment: CDR1 LNHNV and CDR2 YYDKDF (reference sequence). CDR3 sequence reads: CATSTPTSGSGEQFF. Here the CDR3 DNA reads TGTGCCACCAGCACGCCGACTAGCGGGAGTGGGGAGCAGTTCTTC.

The CDR3 DNA reads TGTGCCAGCAGCCTATCCGGACAGGCGACCTCTGGGGCCAACGTCCTGACTTTC. Protein: CASSLSGQATSGANVLTF. The chain has TRBV9 and TRBJ2-6, with TRBD1 matching over 7 bases. Germline-derived CDR1 and CDR2 are SGDLS and YYNGEE. J lost 0 bases, V lost 4 bases, and 10 bases had no gene match. There are 18 residues in the CDR3. The variable domain in full, completed from reference TRBV9 and TRBJ2-6, reads DSGVTQTPKHLITATGQRVTLRCSPRSGDLSVYWYQQSLDQGLQFLIQYYNGEERAKGNILERFSAQQFPDLHSELNLSSLELGDSALYFCASSLSGQATSGANVLTFGAGSRLTVL.

The CDR3 nucleotides read TGCAGCGTCCCCCTGGGCCCTAGAAATGAAAAACTGTTTTTT. Translating gives CSVPLGPRNEKLFF. The genes are TRBV29-1 and TRBJ1-4, with no clear D. The V end was cut by 6 bases, the J end by 5 bases, with 16 bases between. Germline V gene lookup returns CDR1 SQVTM and CDR2 ANQGSEA. The CDR3 sequence is 14 residues long.

This chain links TRBV3-1 (or the pseudogene TRBV3-2) with TRBJ1-5, with 10 bases aligning to TRBD1. Losses at the gene ends were 4 bases for V and 2 bases for J; bases not matched to a gene: 8. Germline values: CDR1 LGHDT, CDR2 YNNKEL (reference sequence). The CDR3 has 17 residues. In nucleotides, the CDR3 is TGTGCCAGCAGCCCGACAGGGGGCGCCGTTGGCAATCAGCCCCAGCATTTT. Translation: CASSPTGGAVGNQPQHF.

This clone came up once. V and J are TRBV20-1 and TRBJ2-3; 9 bases line up with TRBD2. V was clipped by 3 bases and J by 0 bases; unmatched bases: 7. The CDR3 sequence is 16 residues long. Germline assignment: CDR1 DFQATT and CDR2 SNEGSKA (reference sequence). Here the CDR3 DNA reads TGCAGTGCTAGTACGACTAGCGGCTCTAGCACAGATACGCAGTATTTT. This sequence encodes CSASTTSGSSTDTQYF.

The chain links TRBV18 to TRBJ1-1; no reliable D call. Trimming took off 2 bases at V and 5 bases at J, with 12 bases between the two ends. The length of the CDR3 is 14 residues. Germline V gene sequence: CDR1 KGHSH, CDR2 LQKENI. The CDR3 loop reads CASSPIDGSTEAFF. In DNA, the CDR3 is TGTGCCAGCTCACCAATCGACGGCAGTACTGAAGCTTTCTTT. The complete variable domain, with remaining parts taken from reference TRBV18 and TRBJ1-1, reads NAGVMQNPRHLVRRRGQEARLRCSPMKGHSHVYWYRQLPEEGLKFMVYLQKENIIDESGMPKERFSAEFPKEGPSILRIQQVVRGDSAAYFCASSPIDGSTEAFFGQGTRLTVV.

This clone appeared once. V usage is TRBV7-2 and J usage is TRBJ1-2; TRBD1 matches 8 bases. Losses at the gene ends were 6 bases for V and 6 bases for J; bases not matched to a gene: 9. The germline V gene has CDR1 SGHTA and CDR2 FQGNSA. The CDR3 sequence is 14 residues long. The CDR3: CASRMGRGLDGYTF. CDR3 in DNA: TGTGCCAGCAGGATGGGCAGGGGGCTTGATGGCTACACCTTC. The variable domain in full, with the rest retrieved from reference TRBV7-2 and TRBJ1-2, is GAGVSQSPSNKVTEKGKDVELRCDPISGHTALYWYRQSLGQGLEFLIYFQGNSAPDKSGLPSDRFSAERTGGSVSTLTIQRTQQEDSAVYLCASRMGRGLDGYTFGSGTRLTVV.

CDR3 DNA: TGTGCCAGCAGTTTACAGGGGGGGGGTGAAAAACTGTTTTTT. Translation gives CASSLQGGGEKLFF. The V gene is TRBV28, the J gene TRBJ1-4; 7 bases are shared with TRBD1. Trimming removed 2 bases from V and 7 bases from J; junction bases left unmatched: 4. The CDR3 has 14 amino acids. Germline V gene lookup returns CDR1 MDHEN and CDR2 SYDVKM. The full variable domain, rest sourced from reference TRBV28 and TRBJ1-4, is DVKVTQSSRYLVKRTGEKVFLECVQDMDHENMFWYRQDPGLGLRLIYFSYDVKMKEKGDIPEGYSVSREKKERFSLILESASTNQTSMYLCASSLQGGGEKLFFGSGTQLSVL.

The table lists this clone with a count of one. The chain links TRBV12-5 to TRBJ2-1, with D maybe TRBD1 (5 bases). Germline V gives CDR1 LGHNT, CDR2 FRNRAP. V was trimmed by 6 bases and J by 5 bases, leaving 14 bases between them. This CDR3 has 14 amino acids. In nucleotides, the CDR3 is TGTGCTAGTGGCCCAGACAGAGTCAACAATGAGCAGTTCTTC. Translated, it gives CASGPDRVNNEQFF.

Comments on this clone: Other DNA sequences from this sample encode an identical CDR3 as well. The V and J genes are TRBV7-2 and TRBJ1-5; 11 bases agree with TRBD1. V was clipped by 2 bases and J by 7 bases; unmatched bases: 4. Germline CDR1 and CDR2: SGHTA and FQGNSA. The length of the CDR3 is 15 residues. CDR3 amino acids: CASSLRTGGRQPQHF. CDR3 in DNA: TGTGCCAGCAGCTTAAGGACAGGGGGCCGGCAGCCCCAGCATTTT.

The chain employs TRBV5-8 and TRBJ1-2; D is unresolved. V was trimmed by 3 bases and J by 6 bases, leaving 12 bases between them. This CDR3 has 13 residues. Germline loops: CDR1 SGHTS, CDR2 YDEGEE. DNA of the CDR3: TGTGCCAGCAGCTGCGAGAGGTGTAATGGCTACACCTTC. The encoded protein is CASSCERCNGYTF.

The gene calls are TRBV6-5 and TRBJ1-6; no clear D gene. The CDR3 contains 16 residues. Trimming left V 0 bases short and J 8 bases short, with 14 bases between. Germline CDR1 is MNHEY and CDR2 is SVGAGI. The CDR3 is CASSYSRALDDSPLHF. DNA for the CDR3: TGTGCCAGCAGTTACTCGCGGGCCCTTGATGATTCACCCCTCCACTTT.

The chain combines TRBV6-5 with TRBJ1-5; a possible D gene is TRBD1 (5 bases). Trimming shortened V by 7 bases and J by 8 bases, and 18 bases separated the two germline ends. Germline V CDR1 and CDR2: MNHEY, SVGAGI. The CDR3 totals 14 residues. In nucleotides, the CDR3 is TGTGCCAGCACAGGGAGCGGGCTTAACAAGCCCCAGCATTTT. Its protein product is CASTGSGLNKPQHF.

In this sample, this clone turned up once. The chain couples TRBV28 to TRBJ2-5; D may be TRBD1 (7 bases). The CDR3 covers 15 residues. Trimming removed 6 bases at V and 7 bases at J, with 21 bases between. The germline CDR1 and CDR2 sequences are MDHEN and SYDVKM. The CDR3 region is CASSPFTGEEGTQYF. CDR3 coding DNA: TGTGCCAGCAGCCCCTTCACAGGGGAGGAGGGGACCCAGTACTTC. Complete variable domain (other parts from reference TRBV28 and TRBJ2-5): DVKVTQSSRYLVKRTGEKVFLECVQDMDHENMFWYRQDPGLGLRLIYFSYDVKMKEKGDIPEGYSVSREKKERFSLILESASTNQTSMYLCASSPFTGEEGTQYFGPGTRLLVL.

The chain combines TRBV7-9 with TRBJ2-7; TRBD1 aligns across 7 bases. J lost 2 bases, V lost 0 bases, and 10 bases had no gene match. The germline V gene has CDR1 SEHNR and CDR2 FQNEAQ (reference sequence). The CDR3 has 17 amino acids. This chain's CDR3 is CASSLAVGTEDTYEQYF. Here the CDR3 DNA reads TGTGCCAGCAGCTTAGCGGTGGGGACAGAGGACACCTACGAGCAGTACTTC.

The chain combines TRBV24-1 with TRBJ1-5, with D tentatively TRBD1 (6 bases). The germline V and J ends were trimmed by 5 bases and 3 bases, with 10 bases remaining between them. Germline V CDR1 and CDR2: KGHDR, SFDVKD. This CDR3 has 14 amino acids. CDR3 sequence (DNA): TGTGCCACCAGTGCAGGGGCCGACAATCAGCCCCAGCATTTT. Its translation: CATSAGADNQPQHF.

The chain uses TRBV7-9 and TRBJ1-2, with a possible D match to TRBD1 (6 bases). This CDR3 is 14 amino acids long. The germline V gene has CDR1 SEHNR and CDR2 FQNEAQ (reference sequence). Trimming cost V 2 bases and J 6 bases, with 13 bases left between them. CDR3 sequence: CASSLTQGSDGYTF. For the CDR3, the DNA is TGTGCCAGCAGCTTAACGCAGGGGTCGGATGGCTACACCTTC. Looking up the rest from reference TRBV7-9 and TRBJ1-2 gives the full variable domain: DTGVSQNPRHKITKRGQNVTFRCDPISEHNRLYWYRQTLGQGPEFLTYFQNEAQLEKSRLLSDRFSAERPKGSFSTLEIQRTEQGDSAMYLCASSLTQGSDGYTFGSGTRLTVV.

The chain couples TRBV28 to TRBJ1-2; maybe TRBD1 (6 bases). V gave up 3 bases and J gave up 6 bases, with 8 bases separating them. CDR1 is MDHEN and CDR2 is SYDVKM in the germline V gene. CDR3 size: 12 residues. This chain's CDR3 is CASSFRGNGYTF. CDR3 nucleotides: TGTGCCAGCAGTTTTAGGGGGAATGGCTACACCTTC.

The CDR3 DNA sequence: TGTGCCACCAGCAAACCGGGGGTCCACAATGAGCAGTTCTTC. Amino acids: CATSKPGVHNEQFF. The genes are TRBV15 and TRBJ2-1, with D possibly being TRBD2 (6 bases). CDR3 length equals 14 residues. Trimming pared 4 bases from V and 5 bases from J, leaving 12 bases between. Per germline, CDR1 LNHNV and CDR2 YYDKDF (reference sequence).

The genes are TRBV7-8 and TRBJ2-5; a possible D gene is TRBD2 (5 bases). Germline V gene lookup returns CDR1 SGHVS and CDR2 FQNEAQ. The V end lost 1 base, the J end lost 2 bases, and 17 bases lay between the germline ends. This CDR3 comprises 17 residues. The CDR3: CASSLEVLAGRQETQYF. CDR3 sequence (DNA): TGTGCCAGCAGCTTAGAGGTGCTAGCAGGAAGACAAGAGACCCAGTACTTC.

The chain couples TRBV2 to TRBJ1-6, with D uncertain. The V end lost 3 bases, the J end lost 7 bases, and 10 bases lay between the germline ends. The CDR3 is made up of 14 amino acids. In germline, CDR1 is SNHLY, CDR2 FYNNEI. The CDR3 DNA is TGTGCCAGCAGTGATATAGGGATGAATTCACCCCTCCACTTT. It translates to CASSDIGMNSPLHF.

This clone showed up just once. The J gene is TRBJ1-5, the V gene TRBV15; no definite D call. Trimming pared 1 base from V and 5 bases from J, leaving 12 bases between. The CDR3 contains 15 residues. CDR1 and CDR2 (germline): LNHNV, YYDKDF (reference sequence). The CDR3 is CATSRGGTGDQPQHF. The CDR3 DNA follows: TGTGCCACCAGCAGAGGGGGAACCGGGGATCAGCCCCAGCATTTT.

The rearrangement uses TRBV6-5 and TRBJ2-7, with 12 bases aligning to TRBD2. V gave up 8 bases and J gave up 3 bases; unmatched junction bases: 8. Germline V gene lookup returns CDR1 MNHEY and CDR2 SVGAGI. The CDR3 spans 15 residues. The CDR3 region has the DNA TGTGCCAGCCGACCCCGACTAGCGGGAGACTACGAGCAGTACTTC. This encodes CASRPRLAGDYEQYF.